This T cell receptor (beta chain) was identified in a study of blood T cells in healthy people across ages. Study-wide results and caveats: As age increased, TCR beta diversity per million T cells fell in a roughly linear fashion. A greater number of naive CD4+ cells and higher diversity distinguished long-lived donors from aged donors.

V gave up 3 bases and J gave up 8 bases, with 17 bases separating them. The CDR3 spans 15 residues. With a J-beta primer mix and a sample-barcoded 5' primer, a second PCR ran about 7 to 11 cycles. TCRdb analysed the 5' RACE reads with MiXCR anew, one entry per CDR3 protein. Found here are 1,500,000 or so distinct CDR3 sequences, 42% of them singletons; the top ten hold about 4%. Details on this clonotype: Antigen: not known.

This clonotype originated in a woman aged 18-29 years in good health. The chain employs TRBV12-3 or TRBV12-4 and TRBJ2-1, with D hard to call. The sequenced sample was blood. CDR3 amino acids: CASSFPRPANHEQFF. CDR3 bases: TGTGCCAGCAGTTTCCCTAGGCCGGCTAACCATGAGCAGTTCTTC.